Listed below are T cell receptor beta chains from one sample, sequenced in a study of CD8 T cells in Susac syndrome. Each CDR3 protein is one row after TCRdb ran MiXCR on the immunoSEQ multiplex PCR reads. The repertoire consists of 45,000 to 60,000 distinct CDR3 sequences, with about 92% occurring once and the leading ten covering approximately 0.49%. Material: CD8+ T cells from PBMCs. The origin of the receptors is a human donor with multiple sclerosis. CDR3s include the opening cysteine and the closing phenylalanine or tryptophan. A D gene is named only where the DNA matches it firmly. Clone size appears in some rows only: once, few, many, or a class for an expanded clone.

NA | TRBJ2-7 | TRBV14 | NA | CASSQDSEQYF | TGTGCCAGCAGCCAAGATAGCGAGCAGTACTTC
NA | TRBJ1-1 | TRBV7-9 | NA | CASSPIGGLNTEAFF | TGTGCCAGCAGCCCCATTGGGGGACTGAACACTGAAGCTTTCTTT
NA | TRBJ1-1 | TRBV4-1 | NA | CASSQHGANTEAFF | TGCGCCAGCAGCCAACACGGAGCGAACACTGAAGCTTTCTTT
NA | TRBJ1-6 | TRBV25-1 | NA | CASSEESGRNSPLHF | TGTGCCAGCAGTGAGGAATCGGGACGTAATTCACCCCTCCACTTT
NA | TRBJ2-7 | TRBV30 | NA | CAWSTGTYEQYF | TGTGCCTGGAGTACGGGAACCTACGAGCAGTACTTC
TRBD1 | TRBJ1-1 | TRBV9 | NA | CASSARQGMGTEAFF | TGTGCCAGCAGCGCGCGACAGGGGATGGGCACTGAAGCTTTCTTT
NA | TRBJ1-2 | TRBV7-9 | NA | CASSSFGLAGRLVSGYTF | TGTGCCAGCAGCTCCTTCGGGCTGGCGGGAAGGCTTGTGTCTGGCTACACCTTC
NA | TRBJ2-5 | TRBV7-9 | once | CANTPDQGMIKTQYF | TGTGCCAACACCCCGGATCAGGGGATGATAAAGACCCAGTACTTC
NA | TRBJ2-5 | TRBV7-7 | NA | CASSPEGMQETQYF | TGTGCTAGCAGCCCAGAAGGGATGCAAGAGACCCAGTACTTC
NA | TRBJ1-6 | TRBV27 | once | CASSIRPLNNSPLHF | TGTGCCAGCAGTATACGCCCGCTTAATAATTCACCCCTCCACTTT
TRBD2 | TRBJ2-3 | TRBV5-8 | NA | CASHPRGVIIRDTQYF | TGTGCCAGCCATCCCCGGGGGGTGATAATAAGAGATACGCAGTATTTT
NA | TRBJ2-7 | TRBV14 | NA | CASSAARGAIYEQYF | TGTGCCAGCAGCGCCGCGCGGGGCGCTATCTACGAGCAGTACTTC
NA | TRBJ1-1 | TRBV7-9 | NA | CASSLGIGLDTEAFF | TGTGCCAGCAGCTTAGGGATAGGCCTCGACACTGAAGCTTTCTTT
NA | TRBJ2-3 | TRBV12-3/TRBV12-4 | few | CASSLPGTQYF | TGTGCCAGCAGTTTACCGGGTACGCAGTATTTT
NA | TRBJ2-1 | TRBV15 | NA | CATSITRESTYNEQFF | TGTGCCACCAGCATTACCCGGGAGTCAACCTACAATGAGCAGTTCTTC
TRBD1 | TRBJ1-2 | TRBV7-9 | once | CASRGTDTIYGYTF | TGTGCCAGCAGAGGGACAGATACTATCTATGGCTACACCTTC
TRBD1 | TRBJ2-7 | TRBV25-1 | NA | CASSGPGQGSPTYEQYF | TGTGCCAGCAGTGGCCCGGGACAGGGGTCACCTACCTACGAGCAGTACTTC
NA | TRBJ2-7 | TRBV4-2 | NA | CASSPGEVGYEQYF | TGTGCCAGCAGCCCGGGGGAGGTGGGCTACGAGCAGTACTTC
NA | TRBJ2-7 | TRBV7-9 | NA | CASSMTSGGDEQYF | TGTGCCAGCAGCATGACCTCCGGCGGGGACGAGCAGTACTTC
NA | TRBJ1-1 | TRBV7-9 | NA | CASRPGLNTEAFF | TGTGCCAGCAGACCAGGTTTGAACACTGAAGCTTTCTTT
NA | TRBJ2-2 | TRBV27 | NA | CASSFPSIGTGELFF | TGTGCCAGCAGTTTTCCGTCCATAGGCACCGGGGAGCTGTTTTTT
NA | TRBJ1-5 | TRBV4-1 | NA | CASSQDTTGLSQPQHF | TGCGCCAGCAGCCAAGATACGACAGGACTGAGTCAGCCCCAGCATTTT
NA | TRBJ2-6 | TRBV6-1 | few | CASSLGRVGGANVLTF | TGTGCCAGCAGTCTAGGGCGGGTTGGTGGGGCCAACGTCCTGACTTTC
NA | TRBJ2-3 | TRBV28 | NA | CASSPLSSSTDTQYF | TGTGCCAGCAGTCCACTATCCTCTAGCACAGATACGCAGTATTTT
TRBD1 | TRBJ1-3 | TRBV6-5 | NA | CASSNATPEGQGTGNTIYF | TGTGCCAGCAGTAACGCGACACCGGAGGGACAGGGAACTGGAAACACCATATATTTT
TRBD1 | TRBJ2-5 | TRBV11-1 | NA | CASSWTSDRAQETQYF | TGTGCCAGCAGCTGGACCTCGGACAGGGCCCAAGAGACCCAGTACTTC
NA | TRBJ2-4 | TRBV18 | NA | CASSPLKLVGKNIQYF | TGTGCCAGCTCACCACTCAAGCTAGTGGGCAAAAACATTCAGTACTTC
NA | TRBJ2-5 | TRBV24-1 | NA | CATSEPNLETQYF | TGTGCCACCAGTGAACCTAATTTAGAGACCCAGTACTTC
NA | TRBJ1-2 | TRBV9 | NA | CASSPGGGSEVYTF | TGTGCCAGCAGCCCCGGGGGGGGCTCCGAGGTTTACACCTTC
NA | TRBJ2-7 | TRBV2 | few | CASSEGGEQYF | TGTGCCAGCAGTGAAGGGGGGGAGCAGTACTTC
NA | TRBJ1-1 | TRBV20-1 | once | CSANPVGMNTEAFF | TGCAGTGCTAACCCGGTGGGAATGAACACTGAAGCTTTCTTT
NA | TRBJ2-7 | TRBV6-1 | NA | CASNERDTIYEQYF | TGTGCCAGCAATGAGCGAGACACCATCTACGAGCAGTACTTC
NA | TRBJ1-5 | TRBV27 | NA | CANLYSNQPQHF | TGTGCCAACCTCTATAGCAATCAGCCCCAGCATTTT
TRBD1 | TRBJ1-2 | TRBV7-6 | NA | CASSPGTGLSNYGYTF | TGTGCCAGCAGCCCCGGGACAGGGTTATCTAACTATGGCTACACCTTC
NA | TRBJ1-2 | TRBV15 | NA | CATTDDRLGYTF | TGTGCCACCACCGACGACAGGTTGGGCTACACCTTC
NA | TRBJ2-7 | TRBV9 | NA | CASSPTSGYEQYF | TGTGCCAGCAGCCCAACGTCAGGCTACGAGCAGTACTTC
NA | TRBJ2-1 | TRBV27 | NA | CASSPVGGPYNEQFF | TGTGCCAGCAGCCCAGTTGGTGGGCCCTACAATGAGCAGTTCTTC
NA | TRBJ2-5 | TRBV13 | NA | CASSTPQQQETQYF | TGTGCCAGCAGCACCCCCCAGCAGCAAGAGACCCAGTACTTC
NA | TRBJ1-6 | TRBV29-1 | NA | CSVEVAGEGMNSPLHF | TGCAGCGTTGAAGTGGCGGGAGAAGGAATGAACTCACCCCTCCACTTT
TRBD2 | TRBJ2-7 | TRBV5-6 | once | CASSLRIAGLTYEQYF | TGTGCCAGCAGCTTGAGGATAGCGGGCCTCACCTACGAGCAGTACTTC
NA | TRBJ2-4 | TRBV13 | NA | CASSFPGPGDIQYF | TGTGCCAGCAGCTTCCCTGGGCCAGGGGACATTCAGTACTTC
NA | TRBJ2-2 | TRBV25-1 | NA | CASSEPGANTGELFF | TGTGCCAGCAGTGAACCGGGGGCGAACACCGGGGAGCTGTTTTTT
NA | TRBJ1-1 | TRBV12-3/TRBV12-4 | few | CASGGTEAFF | TGTGCCTCTGGGGGCACTGAAGCTTTCTTT
NA | TRBJ2-6 | TRBV3-1 | NA | CASSSPPSGANVLTF | TGTGCCAGCAGCTCCCCCCCTTCTGGGGCCAACGTCCTGACTTTC
NA | TRBJ1-6 | TRBV6-5 | NA | CASSYSIANSPLHF | TGTGCCAGCAGTTACTCGATAGCTAATTCACCCCTCCACTTT
NA | TRBJ1-1 | TRBV5-1 | NA | CASSTLPRQGAFF | TGCGCCAGCAGCACCCTACCCCGGCAGGGAGCTTTCTTT
NA | TRBJ2-3 | TRBV6-5 | NA | CASSWTESTDTQYF | TGTGCCAGCAGTTGGACAGAAAGCACAGATACGCAGTATTTT
TRBD1 | TRBJ1-5 | TRBV7-9 | NA | CASSLGGQFSNQPQHF | TGTGCCAGCAGCTTAGGGGGACAGTTTAGCAATCAGCCCCAGCATTTT
TRBD1 | TRBJ1-1 | TRBV7-3 | NA | CASSLRRGQGKDTEAFF | TGTGCCAGCAGCTTAAGAAGGGGGCAGGGCAAAGACACTGAAGCTTTCTTT
TRBD1 | TRBJ2-3 | TRBV24-1 | NA | CATSDLDREDTQYF | TGTGCCACCAGTGACCTGGACAGGGAAGATACGCAGTATTTT
NA | TRBJ2-3 | TRBV6-5 | NA | CASSGEGGGLDTQYF | TGTGCCAGCAGTGGGGAGGGCGGGGGCCTAGATACGCAGTATTTT
NA | TRBJ1-1 | TRBV9 | NA | CASSVVGGGRTEAFF | TGTGCCAGCAGCGTAGTTGGAGGGGGGAGGACTGAAGCTTTCTTT
NA | TRBJ2-2 | TRBV7-8 | once | CASSFEGNTGELFF | TGTGCCAGCAGCTTTGAGGGGAACACCGGGGAGCTGTTTTTT
NA | TRBJ1-1 | TRBV29-1 | NA | CSVLPEAFF | TGCAGCGTGCTGCCCGAAGCTTTCTTT
NA | TRBJ1-1 | TRBV6-2/TRBV6-3 | NA | CASSYSQGGPDPEAFF | TGTGCCAGCAGTTACTCCCAGGGTGGCCCGGACCCTGAAGCTTTCTTT
NA | TRBJ1-2 | TRBV6-5 | NA | CASSSSRDNHLYGYTF | TGTGCCAGCAGTTCCTCCCGGGACAACCACCTTTATGGCTACACCTTC
NA | TRBJ1-6 | TRBV28 | NA | CASSFGTSSYNSPLHF | TGTGCCAGCAGTTTCGGGACGAGCTCCTATAATTCACCCCTCCACTTT